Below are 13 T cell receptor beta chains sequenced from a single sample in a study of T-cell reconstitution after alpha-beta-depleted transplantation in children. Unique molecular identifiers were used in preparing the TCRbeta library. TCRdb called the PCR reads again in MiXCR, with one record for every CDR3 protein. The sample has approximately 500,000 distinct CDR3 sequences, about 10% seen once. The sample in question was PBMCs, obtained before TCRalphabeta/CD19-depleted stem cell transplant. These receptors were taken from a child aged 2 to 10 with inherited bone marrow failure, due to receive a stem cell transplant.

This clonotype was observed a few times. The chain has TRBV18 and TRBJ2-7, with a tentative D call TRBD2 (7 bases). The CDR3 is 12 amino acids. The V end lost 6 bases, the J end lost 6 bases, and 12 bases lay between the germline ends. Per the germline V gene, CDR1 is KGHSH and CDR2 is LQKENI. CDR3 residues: CASSKGGREQYF. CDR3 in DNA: TGTGCCAGCTCTAAGGGGGGGCGCGAGCAGTACTTC. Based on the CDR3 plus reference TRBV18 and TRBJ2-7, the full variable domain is NAGVMQNPRHLVRRRGQEARLRCSPMKGHSHVYWYRQLPEEGLKFMVYLQKENIIDESGMPKERFSAEFPKEGPSILRIQQVVRGDSAAYFCASSKGGREQYFGPGTRLTVT.

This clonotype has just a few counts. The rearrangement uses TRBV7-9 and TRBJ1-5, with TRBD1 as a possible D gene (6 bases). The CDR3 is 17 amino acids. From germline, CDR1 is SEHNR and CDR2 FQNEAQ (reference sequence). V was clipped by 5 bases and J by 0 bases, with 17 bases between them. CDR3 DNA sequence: TGTGCCAGCAGCCCCCCAGGACAGTTACCTAGCAATCAGCCCCAGCATTTT. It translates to CASSPPGQLPSNQPQHF.

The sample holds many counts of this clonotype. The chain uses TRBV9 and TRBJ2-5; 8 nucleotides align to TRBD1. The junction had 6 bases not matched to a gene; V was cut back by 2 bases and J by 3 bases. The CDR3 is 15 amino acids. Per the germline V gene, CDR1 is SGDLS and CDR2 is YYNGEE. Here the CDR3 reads CASSVSTGEEETQYF. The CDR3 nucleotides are TGTGCCAGCAGCGTGTCGACAGGGGAAGAAGAGACCCAGTACTTC.

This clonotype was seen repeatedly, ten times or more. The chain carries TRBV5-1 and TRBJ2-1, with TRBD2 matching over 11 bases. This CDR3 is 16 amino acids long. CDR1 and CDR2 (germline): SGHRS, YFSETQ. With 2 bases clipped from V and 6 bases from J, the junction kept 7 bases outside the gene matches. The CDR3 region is CASSFLLAGGRNEQFF. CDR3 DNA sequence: TGCGCCAGCAGCTTCCTTTTAGCGGGAGGGCGCAATGAGCAGTTCTTC.

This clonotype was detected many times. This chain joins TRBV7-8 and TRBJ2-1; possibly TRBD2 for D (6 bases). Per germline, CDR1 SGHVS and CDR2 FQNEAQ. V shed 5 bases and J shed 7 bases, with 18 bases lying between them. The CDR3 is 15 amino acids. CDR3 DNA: TGTGCCAGCAGCCCCGGGGGTGGGAGTGGGAATGAGCAGTTCTTC. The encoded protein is CASSPGGGSGNEQFF.

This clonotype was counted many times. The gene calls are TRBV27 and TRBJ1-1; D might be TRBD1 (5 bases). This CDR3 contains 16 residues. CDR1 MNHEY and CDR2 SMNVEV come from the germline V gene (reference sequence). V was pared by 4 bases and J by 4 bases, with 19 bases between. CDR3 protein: CASSSTSGLGVTEAFF. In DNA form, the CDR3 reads TGTGCCAGCAGTTCTACCTCGGGGCTCGGGGTCACTGAAGCTTTCTTT.

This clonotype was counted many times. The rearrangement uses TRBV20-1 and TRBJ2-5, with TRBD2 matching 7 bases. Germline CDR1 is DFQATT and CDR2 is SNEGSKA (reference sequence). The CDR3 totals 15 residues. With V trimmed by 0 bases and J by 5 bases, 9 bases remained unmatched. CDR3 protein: CSARELPGGRETQYF. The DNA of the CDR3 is TGCAGTGCTAGAGAACTTCCGGGAGGTCGGGAGACCCAGTACTTC.

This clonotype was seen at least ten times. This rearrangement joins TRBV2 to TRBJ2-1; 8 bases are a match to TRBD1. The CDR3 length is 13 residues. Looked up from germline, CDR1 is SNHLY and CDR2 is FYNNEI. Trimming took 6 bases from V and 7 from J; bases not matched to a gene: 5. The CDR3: CASSDNRGNEQFF. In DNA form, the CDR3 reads TGTGCCAGCAGCGATAACAGGGGGAATGAGCAGTTCTTC. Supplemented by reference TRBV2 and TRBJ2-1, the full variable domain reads EPEVTQTPSHQVTQMGQEVILRCVPISNHLYFYWYRQILGQKVEFLVSFYNNEISEKSEIFDDQFSVERPDGSNFTLKIRSTKLEDSAMYFCASSDNRGNEQFFGPGTRLTVL.

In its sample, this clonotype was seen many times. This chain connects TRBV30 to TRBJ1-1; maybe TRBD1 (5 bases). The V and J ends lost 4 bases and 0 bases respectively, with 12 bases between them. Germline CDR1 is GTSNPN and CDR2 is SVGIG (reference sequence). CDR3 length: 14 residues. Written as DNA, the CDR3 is TGTGCCTGGACAACGGGGGTCTTGAACACTGAAGCTTTCTTT. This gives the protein CAWTTGVLNTEAFF.

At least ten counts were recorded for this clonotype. CDR3 sequence: CSALPRTGYEQYF. The CDR3 DNA reads as TGCAGTGCCCTACCCCGGACAGGCTACGAGCAGTACTTC. The V and J genes are TRBV20-1 and TRBJ2-7, with 7 nucleotides matching TRBD1. Germline trimming cut 6 bases from V and 3 bases from J; bases unmatched to any gene: 8. The CDR3 is 13 amino acids. In germline, CDR1 is DFQATT, CDR2 SNEGSKA (reference sequence).

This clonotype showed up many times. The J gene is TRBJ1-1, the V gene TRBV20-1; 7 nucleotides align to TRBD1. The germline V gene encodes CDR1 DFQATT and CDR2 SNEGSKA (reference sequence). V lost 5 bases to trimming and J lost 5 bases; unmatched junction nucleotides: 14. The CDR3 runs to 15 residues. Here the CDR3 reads CSARDFKQGGTEAFF. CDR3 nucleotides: TGCAGTGCTCGGGATTTTAAGCAGGGGGGGACTGAAGCTTTCTTT.

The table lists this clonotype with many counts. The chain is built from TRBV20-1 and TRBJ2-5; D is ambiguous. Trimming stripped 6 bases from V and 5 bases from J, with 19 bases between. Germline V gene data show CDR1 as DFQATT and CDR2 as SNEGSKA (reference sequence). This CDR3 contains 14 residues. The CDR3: CSAVDAVFTETQYF. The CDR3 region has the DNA TGCAGTGCCGTGGACGCCGTTTTCACGGAGACCCAGTACTTC.

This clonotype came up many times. CDR3 residues: CASSLLSGQGIGQPQHF. The CDR3 DNA sequence: TGTGCCAGCAGTTTATTGTCTGGACAGGGTATCGGCCAGCCCCAGCATTTT. The J gene is TRBJ1-5, the V gene TRBV28; 8 nucleotides agree with TRBD1. Losses at the gene ends were 1 base for V and 7 bases for J; bases not matched to a gene: 12. Germline lookup yields CDR1 MDHEN and CDR2 SYDVKM. The CDR3 totals 17 residues.